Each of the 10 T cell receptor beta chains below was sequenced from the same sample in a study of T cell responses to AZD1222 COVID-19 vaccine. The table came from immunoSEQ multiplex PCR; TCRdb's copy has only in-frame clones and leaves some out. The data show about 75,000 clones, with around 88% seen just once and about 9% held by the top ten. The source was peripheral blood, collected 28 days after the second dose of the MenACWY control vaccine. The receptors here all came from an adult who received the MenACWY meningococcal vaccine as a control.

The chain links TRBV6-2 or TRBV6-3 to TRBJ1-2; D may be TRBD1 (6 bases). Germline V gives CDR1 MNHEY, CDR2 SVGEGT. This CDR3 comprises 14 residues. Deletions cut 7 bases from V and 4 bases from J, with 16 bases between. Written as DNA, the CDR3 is TGTGCCAGCATCCCACAGGGAGGGAGCTATGGCTACACCTTC. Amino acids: CASIPQGGSYGYTF.

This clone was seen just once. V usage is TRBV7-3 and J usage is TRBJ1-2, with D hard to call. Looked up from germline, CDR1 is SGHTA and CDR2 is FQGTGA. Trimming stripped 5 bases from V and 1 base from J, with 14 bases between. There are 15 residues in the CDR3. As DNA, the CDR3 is TGTGCCAGCAGCCCGCAGCCCGCGGTTAACTATGGCTACACCTTC. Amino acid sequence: CASSPQPAVNYGYTF.

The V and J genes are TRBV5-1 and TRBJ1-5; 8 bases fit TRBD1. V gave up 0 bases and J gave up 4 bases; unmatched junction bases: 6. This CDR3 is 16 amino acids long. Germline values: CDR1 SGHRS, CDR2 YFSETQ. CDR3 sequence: CASSLDGQGGNQPQHF. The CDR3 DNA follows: TGCGCCAGCAGCTTGGATGGACAGGGAGGAAATCAGCCCCAGCATTTT.

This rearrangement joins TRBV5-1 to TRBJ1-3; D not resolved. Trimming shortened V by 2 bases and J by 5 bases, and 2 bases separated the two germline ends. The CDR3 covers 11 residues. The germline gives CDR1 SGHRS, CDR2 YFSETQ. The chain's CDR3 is CASSFRNTIYF. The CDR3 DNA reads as TGCGCCAGCAGCTTTCGAAACACCATATATTTT.

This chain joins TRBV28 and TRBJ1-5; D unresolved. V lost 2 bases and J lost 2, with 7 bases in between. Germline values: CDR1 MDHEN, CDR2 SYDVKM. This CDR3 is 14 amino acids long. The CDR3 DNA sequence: TGTGCCAGCAGTTTAGGTCAGGGCAATCAGCCCCAGCATTTT. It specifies CASSLGQGNQPQHF.

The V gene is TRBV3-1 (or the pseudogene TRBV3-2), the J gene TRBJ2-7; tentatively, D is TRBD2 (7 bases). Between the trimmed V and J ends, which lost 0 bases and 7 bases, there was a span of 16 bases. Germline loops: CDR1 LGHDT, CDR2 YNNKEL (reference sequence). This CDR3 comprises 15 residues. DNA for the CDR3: TGTGCCAGCAGCCAAGAGGACGGGGGGCTGGGTGAGCAGTACTTC. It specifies CASSQEDGGLGEQYF.

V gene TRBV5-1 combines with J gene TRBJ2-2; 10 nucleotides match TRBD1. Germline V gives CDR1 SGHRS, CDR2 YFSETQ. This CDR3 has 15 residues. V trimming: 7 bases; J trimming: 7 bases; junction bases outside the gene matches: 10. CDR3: CASGGGTGDIGELFF. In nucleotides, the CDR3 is TGCGCCAGCGGAGGAGGGACAGGGGATATCGGGGAGCTGTTTTTT.

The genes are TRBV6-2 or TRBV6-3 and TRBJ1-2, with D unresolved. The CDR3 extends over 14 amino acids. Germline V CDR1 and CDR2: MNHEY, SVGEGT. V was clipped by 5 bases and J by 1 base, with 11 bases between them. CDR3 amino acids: CASSGVLGNYGYTF. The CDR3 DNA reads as TGTGCCAGCAGTGGGGTCCTTGGTAACTATGGCTACACCTTC.

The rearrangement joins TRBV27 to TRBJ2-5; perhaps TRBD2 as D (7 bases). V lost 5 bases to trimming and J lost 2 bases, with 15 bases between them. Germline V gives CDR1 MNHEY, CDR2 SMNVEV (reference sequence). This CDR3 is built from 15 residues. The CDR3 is CASSTAGARQETQYF. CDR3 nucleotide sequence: TGTGCCAGCAGTACGGCGGGGGCCAGGCAAGAGACCCAGTACTTC.

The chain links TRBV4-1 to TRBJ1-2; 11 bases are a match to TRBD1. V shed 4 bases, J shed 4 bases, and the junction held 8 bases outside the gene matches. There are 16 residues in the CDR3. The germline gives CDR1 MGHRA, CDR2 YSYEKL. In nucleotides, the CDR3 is TGCGCCAGCAGCCGGGGACAGGGGGATGGCATCTATGGCTACACCTTC. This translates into CASSRGQGDGIYGYTF.